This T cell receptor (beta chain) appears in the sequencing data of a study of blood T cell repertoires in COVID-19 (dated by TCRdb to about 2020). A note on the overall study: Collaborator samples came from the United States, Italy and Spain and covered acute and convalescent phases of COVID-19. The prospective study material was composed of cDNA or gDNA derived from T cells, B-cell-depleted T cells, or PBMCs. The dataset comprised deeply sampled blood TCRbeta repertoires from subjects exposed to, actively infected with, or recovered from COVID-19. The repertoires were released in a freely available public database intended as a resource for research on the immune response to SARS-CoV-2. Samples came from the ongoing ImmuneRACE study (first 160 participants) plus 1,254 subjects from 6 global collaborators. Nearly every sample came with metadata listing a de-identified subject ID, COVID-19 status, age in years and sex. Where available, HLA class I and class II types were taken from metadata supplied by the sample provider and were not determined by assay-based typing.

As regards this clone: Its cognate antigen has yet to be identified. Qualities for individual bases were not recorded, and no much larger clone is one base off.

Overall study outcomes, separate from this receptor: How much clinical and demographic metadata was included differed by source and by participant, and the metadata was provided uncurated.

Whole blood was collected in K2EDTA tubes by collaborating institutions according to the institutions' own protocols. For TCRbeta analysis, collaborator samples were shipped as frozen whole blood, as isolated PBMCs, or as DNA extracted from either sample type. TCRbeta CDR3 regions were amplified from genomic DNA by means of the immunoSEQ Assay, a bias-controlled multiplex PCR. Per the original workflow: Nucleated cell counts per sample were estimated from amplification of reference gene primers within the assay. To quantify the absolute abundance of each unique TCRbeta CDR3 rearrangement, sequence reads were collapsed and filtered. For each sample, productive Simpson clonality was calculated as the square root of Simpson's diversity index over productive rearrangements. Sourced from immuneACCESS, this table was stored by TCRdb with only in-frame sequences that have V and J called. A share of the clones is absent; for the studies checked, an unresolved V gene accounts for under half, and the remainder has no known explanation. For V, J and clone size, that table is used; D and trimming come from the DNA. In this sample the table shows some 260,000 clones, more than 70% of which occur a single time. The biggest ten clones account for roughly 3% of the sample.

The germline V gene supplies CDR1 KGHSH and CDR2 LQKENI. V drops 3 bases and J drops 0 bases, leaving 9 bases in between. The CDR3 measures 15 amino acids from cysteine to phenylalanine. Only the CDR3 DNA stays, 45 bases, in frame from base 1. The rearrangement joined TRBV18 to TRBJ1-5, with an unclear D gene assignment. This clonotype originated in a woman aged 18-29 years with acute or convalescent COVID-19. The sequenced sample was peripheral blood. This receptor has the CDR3 CASSPAGYSNQPQHF. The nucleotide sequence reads TGTGCCAGCTCACCGGCGGGATATAGCAATCAGCCCCAGCATTTT.